The rows below give T cell receptor beta chains drawn from one sample of a study of T cell responses to AZD1222 COVID-19 vaccine. Here immunoSEQ multiplex PCR was the method, and the copy in TCRdb shows in-frame clones only, minus some. In the table there are more than 140,000 clones, about nine tenths of which are singletons. The sample here was peripheral blood, taken on day 0 of MenACWY control vaccination. The origin of the receptors is an adult in good health. CDR3s include the opening cysteine and the closing phenylalanine or tryptophan. D genes are given only for firm matches.

TRBJ1-2	NA	TRBV29-1	CSVEGNPGGGYTF	TGCAGCGTTGAAGGTAATCCTGGAGGAGGCTACACCTTC
TRBJ2-1	NA	TRBV27	CASSFQVRSNEQFF	TGTGCCAGCAGTTTCCAGGTCCGGAGTAATGAGCAGTTCTTC
TRBJ2-7	NA	TRBV4-1	CASSQPDTASEQYF	TGCGCCAGCAGCCAACCGGACACCGCCTCTGAGCAGTACTTC
TRBJ2-5	NA	TRBV7-2	CASSFGVWETQYF	TGTGCCAGCAGCTTTGGTGTATGGGAGACCCAGTACTTC
TRBJ1-1	NA	TRBV5-1	CASSLGDTEAFF	TGCGCCAGCAGCTTGGGAGACACTGAAGCTTTCTTT
TRBJ1-1	TRBD1	TRBV9	CASSPQGDLNTEAFF	TGTGCCAGCAGCCCCCAGGGGGATTTGAACACTGAAGCTTTCTTT
TRBJ1-4	NA	TRBV29-1	CSVVGQENEKLFF	TGCAGCGTTGTCGGGCAGGAAAATGAAAAACTGTTTTTT
TRBJ1-2	NA	TRBV18	CASSPTQDYGYTF	TGTGCCAGCTCACCAACCCAGGACTATGGCTACACCTTC
TRBJ2-1	TRBD2	TRBV19	CASRLAGEYNEQFF	TGTGCCAGTAGGCTAGCGGGAGAGTACAATGAGCAGTTCTTC
TRBJ2-3	NA	TRBV4-1	CASSQEGNTDTQYF	TGCGCCAGCAGCCAAGAAGGGAACACAGATACGCAGTATTTT
TRBJ2-7	NA	TRBV27	CASSPLGTDGYEQYF	TGTGCCAGCAGCCCTCTGGGGACCGACGGCTACGAGCAGTACTTC
TRBJ2-5	NA	TRBV6-2/TRBV6-3	CASSQGGDQETQYF	TGTGCCAGCAGCCAGGGGGGAGACCAAGAGACCCAGTACTTC
TRBJ1-1	TRBD1	TRBV11-2	CASSLGTGTNTEAFF	TGTGCCAGCAGCTTGGGGACAGGGACGAACACTGAAGCTTTCTTT
TRBJ1-5	NA	TRBV19	CASSTESRINQPQHF	TGTGCCAGTAGTACAGAGAGCAGAATCAATCAGCCCCAGCATTTT
TRBJ2-7	NA	TRBV6-6	CASSYAGYYEQYF	TGTGCCAGCAGTTACGCTGGATACTACGAGCAGTACTTC
TRBJ1-4	NA	TRBV6-5	CASSYRANEKLFF	TGTGCCAGCAGTTACAGGGCTAATGAAAAACTGTTTTTT
TRBJ2-4	NA	TRBV9	CASSIGGKNIQYF	TGTGCCAGCAGCATCGGCGGTAAAAACATTCAGTACTTC